These 17 T cell receptor beta chains were all obtained from the same sample, sequenced in a study of HIV-infected patients and healthy controls. cDNA was made from about 500 ng RNA using alpha and beta constant primers. Separate chain-specific third strand synthesis with multiplexing indices produced the alpha and beta libraries. TCRdb independently ran MiXCR on the 5' RACE reads; one entry per CDR3 protein. The table includes about 6,500 distinct CDR3 sequences, 7.4% detected once. Follow-up blood was drawn about 14 weeks, roughly three months, after antiretroviral therapy began. No cell fractionation was done, so the repertoire covers all unsorted peripheral blood T cells. The input for sequencing was blood, taken during antiretroviral therapy. The receptors originated from an adult with HIV infection.

Within the sample, this clonotype is medium-sized. This chain links TRBV7-9 with TRBJ2-7, with D perhaps matching TRBD1 (6 bases). Per germline, CDR1 SEHNR and CDR2 FQNEAQ (reference sequence). This CDR3 is built from 16 residues. Trimming removed 1 base at V and 2 bases at J, with 15 bases between. The CDR3 sequence is CASSLGLGGRTYEQYF. The CDR3 region has the DNA TGTGCCAGCAGCTTAGGCTTAGGGGGACGGACCTACGAGCAGTACTTC.

By proportion, this clonotype is medium-sized (0.01 to 0.1%). The rearrangement links TRBV20-1 to TRBJ2-7, with D perhaps matching TRBD2 (5 bases). The CDR3 totals 14 residues. V shed 5 bases and J shed 0 bases, with 14 bases lying between them. Germline CDR1 and CDR2: DFQATT and SNEGSKA (reference sequence). The chain's CDR3 is CSAEDLKSSYEQYF. The CDR3 DNA is TGCAGTGCTGAGGACTTAAAAAGCTCCTACGAGCAGTACTTC.

This clonotype is classed as medium-sized. The J gene is TRBJ2-7, the V gene TRBV20-1; D might be TRBD2 (7 bases). This CDR3 is 13 amino acids long. The ends were cut back, 6 bases at V and 5 bases at J, with 17 bases in the middle. Germline values: CDR1 DFQATT, CDR2 SNEGSKA (reference sequence). CDR3 loop: CSANPRGAHEQYF. CDR3 bases: TGCAGTGCAAACCCACGGGGGGCCCACGAGCAGTACTTC.

This clonotype was detected ten times or more. The V and J genes are TRBV6-2 or TRBV6-3 and TRBJ2-7, with a tentative D call TRBD1 (6 bases). Germline V gene data show CDR1 as MNHEY and CDR2 as SVGEGT. The CDR3 is 12 amino acids. The V end was cut by 4 bases, the J end by 6 bases, with 10 bases between. The CDR3 region is CASSSQGTEQYF. The DNA for the CDR3 is TGTGCCAGCAGTTCCCAGGGGACCGAGCAGTACTTC.

This clonotype was seen repeatedly, ten times or more. The V and J genes are TRBV7-9 and TRBJ2-5; possibly TRBD1 for D (6 bases). The V gene's germline CDR1 is SEHNR and CDR2 FQNEAQ (reference sequence). The germline V and J ends were trimmed by 3 bases and 1 base, with 12 bases remaining between them. The CDR3 sequence is 15 residues long. The CDR3 DNA sequence: TGTGCCAGCAGCTTCTTGGGACAACTCCAAGAGACCCAGTACTTC. Translating gives CASSFLGQLQETQYF.

On this clonotype itself: A much larger clone is a single base away; this may be a read error. V and J are TRBV28 and TRBJ2-3; TRBD2 matches 10 bases. V lost 4 bases to trimming and J lost 5 bases; unmatched junction nucleotides: 12. Germline lookup yields CDR1 MDHEN and CDR2 SYDVKM. CDR3 size: 17 residues. CDR3 sequence reads: CASSSYFSGGGQDTQYF. CDR3 bases: TGTGCCAGCAGTTCATACTTCAGCGGGGGGGGCCAAGATACGCAGTATTTT.

In regard to this clonotype: A much larger clone lies a single base off, so this may be a read error. The V and J genes are TRBV18 and TRBJ1-4; D may be TRBD1 (5 bases). The CDR3 has 14 residues. Germline V gives CDR1 KGHSH, CDR2 LQKENI. CDR3 region: CASSSGTFTENLFF. The CDR3 DNA reads as TGTGCCAGCTCATCCGGGACTTTTACTGAAAACCTGTTTTTT.

By share, this clonotype ranks as medium-sized. The rearrangement links TRBV28 to TRBJ2-5; TRBD1 agrees at 9 bases. Germline loops: CDR1 MDHEN, CDR2 SYDVKM. This CDR3 is built from 15 residues. V lost 3 bases to trimming and J lost 5 bases; unmatched junction nucleotides: 7. The CDR3 spells CASSFPGQGFETQYF. The CDR3 nucleotides read TGTGCCAGCAGTTTCCCGGGACAGGGATTCGAGACCCAGTACTTC.

This clonotype was seen many times. The chain's CDR3 is CSVEAGAGRLPGELFF. CDR3 DNA: TGCAGCGTTGAAGCAGGCGCGGGACGGTTGCCCGGGGAGCTGTTTTTT. The V gene is TRBV29-1, the J gene TRBJ2-2; TRBD2 might be the D (6 bases). The CDR3 contains 16 residues. V lost 1 base and J 6 bases, leaving 18 bases between the germline ends. Germline V gene data show CDR1 as SQVTM and CDR2 as ANQGSEA.

By share, this clonotype ranks as medium-sized (0.01 to 0.1%). The chain combines TRBV7-2 with TRBJ1-5; D is unresolved. Germline CDR1 reads SGHTA; CDR2 reads FQGNSA. V was clipped by 5 bases and J by 5 bases, with 10 bases between them. The CDR3 sequence is 13 residues long. The CDR3 bases are TGTGCCAGCAGCACGAACGACCATCAGCCCCAGCATTTT. It yields the protein CASSTNDHQPQHF. Together with reference TRBV7-2 and TRBJ1-5, the CDR3 gives the full variable domain: GAGVSQSPSNKVTEKGKDVELRCDPISGHTALYWYRQSLGQGLEFLIYFQGNSAPDKSGLPSDRFSAERTGGSVSTLTIQRTQQEDSAVYLCASSTNDHQPQHFGDGTRLSIL.

This clonotype has ten or more counts. CDR3 residues: CASEAGWGETQYF. For the CDR3, the DNA is TGTGCCAGCGAGGCAGGGTGGGGAGAGACCCAGTACTTC. The rearrangement uses TRBV6-1 and TRBJ2-5; TRBD1 is a possible D gene (5 bases). The CDR3 loop spans 13 amino acids. CDR1 is MNHNS and CDR2 is SASEGT in the germline V gene. Trimming shortened V by 8 bases and J by 4 bases, and 14 bases separated the two germline ends.

This clonotype was counted at least ten times. V gene TRBV6-6 combines with J gene TRBJ2-1; 8 nucleotides match TRBD2. The CDR3 spans 16 residues. The junction had 2 bases not matched to a gene; V was cut back by 0 bases and J by 1 base. The germline CDR1 and CDR2 sequences are MNHNY and SVGAGI (reference sequence). CDR3 sequence reads: CASSYSTGGSYNEQFF. For the CDR3, the DNA is TGTGCCAGCAGTTACTCGACGGGGGGGTCCTACAATGAGCAGTTCTTC.

This clonotype showed up just a few times. The rearrangement links TRBV5-5 to TRBJ2-2; either TRBD1 or TRBD2 may fit D (6 bases each). The V gene's germline CDR1 is SGHKS and CDR2 YYEKEE (reference sequence). V lost 7 bases and J 2 bases, leaving 12 bases between the germline ends. The CDR3 runs to 14 residues. The CDR3 DNA reads as TGTGCCAGCGGGAGGACAGTTAACACCGGGGAGCTGTTTTTT. Its protein product is CASGRTVNTGELFF.

This clonotype was observed many times. A junction boundary mismatches the germline segment, possibly from a read error. V usage is TRBV27 and J usage is TRBJ2-7; D might be TRBD1 or TRBD2, each matching 5 bases. CDR3 length equals 12 residues. Germline-derived CDR1 and CDR2 are MNHEY and SMNVEV (reference sequence). CDR3 in amino acids: CASSLSGTLQYF. The CDR3 DNA reads TGTGCCAGCAGTCTATCCGGGACGTTGCAGTACTTC.

This clonotype is medium-sized. CDR3 loop: CSARDNSYGYTF. The CDR3 region has the DNA TGCAGTGCTAGAGATAACAGCTATGGCTACACCTTC. The chain links TRBV20-1 to TRBJ1-2; unclear D gene. The CDR3 totals 12 residues. With 0 bases removed from V and 4 bases from J, the gap between germline ends came to 6 bases. CDR1 and CDR2 (germline): DFQATT, SNEGSKA (reference sequence).

This clonotype was recorded a few times. The V and J genes are TRBV20-1 and TRBJ2-1; no firm D call. The CDR3 sequence is 14 residues long. V was cut by 5 bases and J by 2 bases, with 13 bases left in between. The V gene's germline CDR1 is DFQATT and CDR2 SNEGSKA (reference sequence). The DNA for the CDR3 is TGCAGTGCTGTGACTTTAAGCACCTACAATGAGCAGTTCTTC. Translated, it gives CSAVTLSTYNEQFF.

This clonotype is categorized as medium-sized (0.01 to 0.1%). The chain carries TRBV10-3 and TRBJ2-1; D not resolved. CDR3 length: 11 residues. The V gene's germline CDR1 is ENHRY and CDR2 SYGVKD. Trimming took 2 bases from V and 10 from J, leaving 6 bases between them. CDR3 coding DNA: TGTGCCATCAGTGAGGGGAACGAGCAGTTCTTC. It yields the protein CAISEGNEQFF.